A selection of T cell receptor beta chains follows, all from one sample in a study of CD8 T cells in ankylosing spondylitis. Via MiXCR, TCRdb re-called the 5' RACE reads, giving one row per CDR3 protein. This table holds about 800,000 distinct CDR3 sequences, about 11% found once. Sequencing was carried out using blood, either unsorted or a sorted T cell fraction (not recorded which). These receptors were taken from a male donor with ankylosing spondylitis. Both conserved end residues are part of each CDR3. The D gene is left open where the match is weak. Clone size is shown for a subset of rows, as once, few, many or a class of expanded clone.

v_call,clone_size,d_call,j_call,cdr3_nt,cdr3_aa
TRBV6-1,-,-,TRBJ2-7,TGTGCCAGCAGTGAACGGACAGACCACGAGCAGTACTTC,CASSERTDHEQYF
TRBV27,-,-,TRBJ1-1,TGTGCCAGCAGTTTAGGGCAGGGCGACCTGAACACTGAAGCTTTCTTT,CASSLGQGDLNTEAFF
TRBV7-2,few,-,TRBJ1-4,TGTGCCAGCAGCTTACAGGGGCATTTGGGTGAAAAACTGTTTTTT,CASSLQGHLGEKLFF
TRBV29-1,-,TRBD2,TRBJ2-7,TGCAGCGTGGGTGGGACTAGAGGCGAGCAGTACTTC,CSVGGTRGEQYF
TRBV5-1,-,-,TRBJ1-5,TGCGCCAGCAGCAGGGGGGGCCCCCGCGCGGAGCCCCAGCATTTT,CASSRGGPRAEPQHF
TRBV20-1,few,-,TRBJ2-5,TGCAGTGCTAGAGGGGGCAAGGCCCAAGAGACCCAGTACTTC,CSARGGKAQETQYF
TRBV6-2/TRBV6-3,-,TRBD1,TRBJ1-2,TGTGCCAGCAGCCTACACCGGGACAGGGAGAACGGCTACACCTTC,CASSLHRDRENGYTF
TRBV20-1,many,-,TRBJ2-3,TGCAGTGCTGGACCGGGAAGAGGAAGTACGCAGTATTTT,CSAGPGRGSTQYF
TRBV15,many,TRBD2,TRBJ2-5,TGTGCCACCAGCAGAGATCGGGGGGAAGAGACCCAGTACTTC,CATSRDRGEETQYF
TRBV6-1,few,-,TRBJ1-5,TGTGCCAGCAGTGTTAGCCAGAGCAATCAGCCCCAGCATTTT,CASSVSQSNQPQHF
TRBV20-1,-,TRBD1,TRBJ2-1,TGCAGTGCCATGACAGGGGCGACCTACAATGAGCAGTTCTTC,CSAMTGATYNEQFF
TRBV20-1,-,-,TRBJ2-1,TGCAGTGCTAGAGATCTAGTTAATGAGCAGTTCTTC,CSARDLVNEQFF
TRBV7-2,few,-,TRBJ2-5,TGTGCCAGCAGCTTAGATTATGGCAGCAAGACCCAGTACTTC,CASSLDYGSKTQYF
TRBV20-1,many,-,TRBJ1-2,TGCAGTGCCGAGACAGTTAACTATGGCTACACCTTC,CSAETVNYGYTF
TRBV5-1,many,-,TRBJ1-1,TGCGCCAGCAGCCCCTCAGGGGACGGCACTGAAGCTTTCTTT,CASSPSGDGTEAFF
TRBV9,-,TRBD1,TRBJ2-1,TGTGCCAGCAGCGTAGATCCCGGACAGGGGTCCAATGAGCAGTTCTTC,CASSVDPGQGSNEQFF
TRBV7-9,-,TRBD1,TRBJ2-7,TGTGCCAGCAGCATGACAGGGGGAACCTACGAGCAGTACTTC,CASSMTGGTYEQYF
TRBV6-2/TRBV6-3,-,-,TRBJ2-1,TGTGCCAGCCAAACCAGGGACGACTACAATGAGCAGTTCTTC,CASQTRDDYNEQFF
TRBV10-3,-,-,TRBJ1-5,TGTGCCATCAGTCAAGGGGGGCCTAATCAGCCCCGGCATTTT,CAISQGGPNQPRHF
TRBV28,-,-,TRBJ1-2,TGTGCCAGCAGTTCAACTACAGGGTTGAAAGGCTACGGCTACACCTTC,CASSSTTGLKGYGYTF
TRBV5-1,many,-,TRBJ1-2,TGCGCCAGCAGCTTGGCTCAGGGTGATGGCTACACCTTC,CASSLAQGDGYTF
TRBV5-1,many,-,TRBJ1-6,TGCGCCAGCAGCGGCGGGAACCCTAATTCACCCCTCCACTTT,CASSGGNPNSPLHF
TRBV28,few,TRBD1,TRBJ2-5,TGTGCCAGCAGTCACCTCAAAGGGACAGCGCCTCTACAAGAGACCCAGTACTTC,CASSHLKGTAPLQETQYF
TRBV6-2/TRBV6-3,-,TRBD2,TRBJ2-7,TGTGCCAGCAGTTACCCACTCGGGGGGGGACTCTACGAGCAGTACTTC,CASSYPLGGGLYEQYF
TRBV20-1,few,TRBD2,TRBJ2-7,TGCAGTGCTCCTAGCGGCTATTCCTACGAGCAGTACTTC,CSAPSGYSYEQYF
TRBV7-2,-,-,TRBJ1-3,TGTGCCAGCAGCCAGGGACTGGAAAACACCATATATTTT,CASSQGLENTIYF
TRBV5-1,-,TRBD1,TRBJ2-1,TGCGCCAGCAAGGGACAGGGGGCGTCTGAGCAGTTCTTC,CASKGQGASEQFF
TRBV5-1,few,TRBD2,TRBJ2-3,TGCGCCAGCAGCCTAGGGACTAGCGGGGGGGCCACAGATACGCAGTATTTT,CASSLGTSGGATDTQYF
TRBV5-1,once,-,TRBJ2-1,TGCGCCAGCAGCTTGCTTCAGAGGGGGTACAATGAGCAGTTCTTC,CASSLLQRGYNEQFF
TRBV12-3/TRBV12-4,many,-,TRBJ1-1,TGTGCCAGCAGTTTATGGGGGGTTAACACTGAAGCTTTCTTT,CASSLWGVNTEAFF
TRBV20-1,few,TRBD2,TRBJ2-1,TGCAGTGCTGCCGGGGGACTAGCGCCGTTCTTTGCCTCCTACAATGAGCAGTTCTTC,CSAAGGLAPFFASYNEQFF
TRBV29-1,few,-,TRBJ1-2,TGCAGCGTCGCCACAGGGTGGGAAGGGGCTAACTATGGCTACACCTTC,CSVATGWEGANYGYTF
TRBV7-2,-,TRBD2,TRBJ2-1,TGTGCCAGCAGCATTAGCGGGGGCGATGGGGAGCAGTTCTTC,CASSISGGDGEQFF
TRBV7-2,once,-,TRBJ2-3,TGTGCCAGCAGCCCACGGGCGGTGTCTAGCACAGATACGCAGTATTTT,CASSPRAVSSTDTQYF
TRBV3-1,-,-,TRBJ2-3,TGTGCCAGCAGCCAAAACCCCTCTAGCACAGATACGCAGTATTTT,CASSQNPSSTDTQYF